This is a list of T cell receptor beta chains from one sample in a study of Ad26.COV2.S vaccination and SARS-CoV-2 variants. The repertoire was sequenced with immunoSEQ multiplex PCR; TCRdb's copy has only in-frame clones and lacks some. The top ten hold less than 4.5% of the sample, which has about 470,000 clones, 90% seen once. The material sequenced was peripheral blood, taken in a trial of Ad26.COV2.S vaccine versus placebo. These TCRs come from a person between 18 and 59 years old who received the Ad26.COV2.S COVID-19 vaccine or a placebo. The CDR3 runs from the conserved cysteine through the conserved F or W. Each record gives: clone size, V gene, D gene, J gene, CDR3 DNA, CDR3 protein. A D gene is named only where the DNA matches it firmly. Rows give clone size only sometimes, using once, few, many, or a class for an expanded clone.

abundance: NA; v_gene: TRBV5-8; d_gene: TRBD1; j_gene: TRBJ2-1; CDR3nt: TGTGCCAGCAGCTCAGGGACAGGGCAGTTTCCCTACAATGAGCAGTTCTTC; CDR3aa: CASSSGTGQFPYNEQFF
abundance: NA; v_gene: TRBV7-9; d_gene: TRBD1; j_gene: TRBJ2-7; CDR3nt: TGTGCCAGCAGCCCGACAGGGTCCTACGAGCAGTACTTC; CDR3aa: CASSPTGSYEQYF
abundance: NA; v_gene: TRBV7-3; d_gene: NA; j_gene: TRBJ2-1; CDR3nt: TGTGCCAGCAGCTCGGACAGCTACTCCTACAATGAGCAGTTCTTC; CDR3aa: CASSSDSYSYNEQFF
abundance: NA; v_gene: TRBV6-2/TRBV6-3; d_gene: TRBD2; j_gene: TRBJ2-1; CDR3nt: TGTGCCAGCAGTTACACGCTAGCGGGGCCGAGCTCCTACAATGAGCAGTTCTTC; CDR3aa: CASSYTLAGPSSYNEQFF
abundance: once; v_gene: TRBV2; d_gene: NA; j_gene: TRBJ2-7; CDR3nt: TGTGCCAGCGCACTGCAGTACGAGCAGTACTTC; CDR3aa: CASALQYEQYF
abundance: NA; v_gene: TRBV13; d_gene: NA; j_gene: TRBJ2-7; CDR3nt: TGTGCCAGCAGCTTAGGCGGTACCTACGAGCAGTACTTC; CDR3aa: CASSLGGTYEQYF
abundance: NA; v_gene: TRBV11-2; d_gene: TRBD1; j_gene: TRBJ2-1; CDR3nt: TGTGCCAGCAGCCGGACAGGCGTCTTTTACAATGAGCAGTTCTTC; CDR3aa: CASSRTGVFYNEQFF
abundance: few; v_gene: TRBV2; d_gene: NA; j_gene: TRBJ1-1; CDR3nt: TGTGCCAGCCTCCGGGGCAGGGGAGGCACTGAAGCTTTCTTT; CDR3aa: CASLRGRGGTEAFF
abundance: few; v_gene: TRBV19; d_gene: NA; j_gene: TRBJ1-1; CDR3nt: TGTGCCAGTAGCGCCGAACGATCCGGGAGGGACACTGAAGCTTTCTTT; CDR3aa: CASSAERSGRDTEAFF
abundance: NA; v_gene: TRBV3-1/TRBV3-2; d_gene: TRBD1; j_gene: TRBJ1-1; CDR3nt: TGTGCCAGCAGCCAAGAAAGCGACAGGGGGCGCATTGTGTTGGCCACTGAAGCTTTCTTT; CDR3aa: CASSQESDRGRIVLATEAFF
abundance: NA; v_gene: TRBV19; d_gene: NA; j_gene: TRBJ2-1; CDR3nt: TGTGCCAGTATGGACTCAGCTAGGAGCGATGAGCAGTTCTTC; CDR3aa: CASMDSARSDEQFF
abundance: NA; v_gene: TRBV3-1/TRBV3-2; d_gene: NA; j_gene: TRBJ1-5; CDR3nt: TGTGCCAGCAGCCAAGGTCGGCACCTTAATCAGCCCCAGCATTTT; CDR3aa: CASSQGRHLNQPQHF
abundance: few; v_gene: TRBV4-2; d_gene: NA; j_gene: TRBJ2-7; CDR3nt: TGTGCCAGCAGCCAAGTGCTCGACTTGGGTTCCTACGAGCAGTACTTC; CDR3aa: CASSQVLDLGSYEQYF
abundance: NA; v_gene: TRBV5-1; d_gene: TRBD1; j_gene: TRBJ2-7; CDR3nt: TGCGCCAGCAGCCTGACCGGGACAGGAACCTACGAGCAGTACTTC; CDR3aa: CASSLTGTGTYEQYF
abundance: NA; v_gene: TRBV6-5; d_gene: TRBD1; j_gene: TRBJ2-5; CDR3nt: TGTGCCAGCAGGTATCAGGGGGAGAGCGAGACCCAGTACTTC; CDR3aa: CASRYQGESETQYF
abundance: NA; v_gene: TRBV19; d_gene: NA; j_gene: TRBJ2-5; CDR3nt: TGTGCCAGGACAGACAGTACTCCAGAGACCCAGTACTTC; CDR3aa: CARTDSTPETQYF
abundance: once; v_gene: TRBV29-1; d_gene: NA; j_gene: TRBJ2-7; CDR3nt: TGCAGCGGGGGGGGCTCCAGGGACGAGCAGTACTTC; CDR3aa: CSGGGSRDEQYF
abundance: NA; v_gene: TRBV27; d_gene: TRBD1; j_gene: TRBJ1-6; CDR3nt: TGTGCCAGCAGTGAAGGGACAGGGCATAATTCACCCCTCCACTTT; CDR3aa: CASSEGTGHNSPLHF
abundance: NA; v_gene: TRBV6-2/TRBV6-3; d_gene: TRBD1; j_gene: TRBJ2-1; CDR3nt: TGTGCCAGCAGTTACCCGGTCCAGGGGGCCAATGAGCAGTTCTTC; CDR3aa: CASSYPVQGANEQFF
abundance: few; v_gene: TRBV7-6; d_gene: NA; j_gene: TRBJ2-1; CDR3nt: TGTGCCAGCAGCTTAGAAACAGGATACTACAATGAGCAGTTCTTC; CDR3aa: CASSLETGYYNEQFF
abundance: once; v_gene: TRBV5-1; d_gene: TRBD2; j_gene: TRBJ2-1; CDR3nt: TGCGCCAGTACGGGTTCTAGCGGGACTTCCTACAATGAGCAGTTCTTC; CDR3aa: CASTGSSGTSYNEQFF
abundance: NA; v_gene: TRBV5-1; d_gene: NA; j_gene: TRBJ1-2; CDR3nt: TGCGCCAGCAGCTCGGGAACAGGGAACGAGGGCTACACCTTC; CDR3aa: CASSSGTGNEGYTF
abundance: NA; v_gene: TRBV27; d_gene: NA; j_gene: TRBJ1-1; CDR3nt: TGTGCCAGCAGTTTGGGAACAGGGTACACTGAAGCTTTCTTT; CDR3aa: CASSLGTGYTEAFF
abundance: NA; v_gene: TRBV7-9; d_gene: TRBD2; j_gene: TRBJ2-2; CDR3nt: TGTGCCAGCAGCGCAGCGGGAGTCACCGGGGAGCTGTTTTTT; CDR3aa: CASSAAGVTGELFF
abundance: NA; v_gene: TRBV28; d_gene: TRBD2; j_gene: TRBJ2-7; CDR3nt: TGTGCCAGCAGTTTATGGGACAGCCCGGGACTAGCGGGAGTAGGGCAGTACTTC; CDR3aa: CASSLWDSPGLAGVGQYF
abundance: few; v_gene: TRBV28; d_gene: NA; j_gene: TRBJ2-1; CDR3nt: TGTGCCAGCAGTTTGCCACAAATGAGGGACCCCACCTACAATGAGCAGTTCTTC; CDR3aa: CASSLPQMRDPTYNEQFF
abundance: NA; v_gene: TRBV7-9; d_gene: NA; j_gene: TRBJ1-2; CDR3nt: TGTGCCAGCAGCCCTGACCGAGATGGCTACACCTTC; CDR3aa: CASSPDRDGYTF
abundance: NA; v_gene: TRBV15; d_gene: NA; j_gene: TRBJ2-1; CDR3nt: TGTGCCACCAGCAGAGGGGGCGCCCGGAGGTTGAACCTCAATGAGCAGTTCTTC; CDR3aa: CATSRGGARRLNLNEQFF
abundance: NA; v_gene: TRBV5-1; d_gene: NA; j_gene: TRBJ2-2; CDR3nt: TGCGCCAGCAGCTTCATACGGCAGGGCAACACCGGGGAGCTGTTTTTT; CDR3aa: CASSFIRQGNTGELFF
abundance: NA; v_gene: TRBV18; d_gene: NA; j_gene: TRBJ1-1; CDR3nt: TGTGCCAGCTCACCATCTTCCGGTTTTGAAGCTTTCTTT; CDR3aa: CASSPSSGFEAFF
abundance: NA; v_gene: TRBV10-3; d_gene: TRBD2; j_gene: TRBJ2-2; CDR3nt: TGTGCCACGACTAGCGGGAGCGGTACCGGGGAGCTGTTTTTT; CDR3aa: CATTSGSGTGELFF
abundance: NA; v_gene: TRBV9; d_gene: NA; j_gene: TRBJ2-2; CDR3nt: TGTGCCAGCAGCTACACCTTGGGGGAGAGCGGGGAGCTGTTTTTT; CDR3aa: CASSYTLGESGELFF
abundance: NA; v_gene: TRBV18; d_gene: NA; j_gene: TRBJ2-1; CDR3nt: TGTGCCAGCTCATTTAGCTCAGCGGTCAATGAGCAGTTCTTC; CDR3aa: CASSFSSAVNEQFF
abundance: NA; v_gene: TRBV20-1; d_gene: NA; j_gene: TRBJ2-2; CDR3nt: TGCAGTGCTCAAGGAGGGGAGCTGTTTTTT; CDR3aa: CSAQGGELFF
abundance: NA; v_gene: TRBV28; d_gene: TRBD1; j_gene: TRBJ2-2; CDR3nt: TGTGCCAGCAGTTCCCCGGGACAGGGGAGCACCGGGGAGCTGTTTTTT; CDR3aa: CASSSPGQGSTGELFF
abundance: NA; v_gene: TRBV5-5; d_gene: TRBD1; j_gene: TRBJ2-2; CDR3nt: TGTGCCAGCAGCCGATGGTCAGGGGGCGTGAACACCGGGGAGCTGTTTTTT; CDR3aa: CASSRWSGGVNTGELFF
abundance: NA; v_gene: TRBV28; d_gene: NA; j_gene: TRBJ1-1; CDR3nt: TGTGCCACCCTACAGGGAGGTTTGACTGAAGCTTTCTTT; CDR3aa: CATLQGGLTEAFF
abundance: once; v_gene: TRBV27; d_gene: TRBD2; j_gene: TRBJ2-1; CDR3nt: TGTGCCAGCAGTATCCTAGCGGCGGTCTACAATGAGCAGTTCTTC; CDR3aa: CASSILAAVYNEQFF
abundance: NA; v_gene: TRBV6-4; d_gene: NA; j_gene: TRBJ1-6; CDR3nt: TGTGCCAGCAGTGACTCGACGGCTAATTCACCCCTCCACTTT; CDR3aa: CASSDSTANSPLHF
abundance: NA; v_gene: TRBV6-2/TRBV6-3; d_gene: NA; j_gene: TRBJ2-1; CDR3nt: TGTGCCAGCAGTTACGTTCTAAATGAGCAGTTCTTC; CDR3aa: CASSYVLNEQFF